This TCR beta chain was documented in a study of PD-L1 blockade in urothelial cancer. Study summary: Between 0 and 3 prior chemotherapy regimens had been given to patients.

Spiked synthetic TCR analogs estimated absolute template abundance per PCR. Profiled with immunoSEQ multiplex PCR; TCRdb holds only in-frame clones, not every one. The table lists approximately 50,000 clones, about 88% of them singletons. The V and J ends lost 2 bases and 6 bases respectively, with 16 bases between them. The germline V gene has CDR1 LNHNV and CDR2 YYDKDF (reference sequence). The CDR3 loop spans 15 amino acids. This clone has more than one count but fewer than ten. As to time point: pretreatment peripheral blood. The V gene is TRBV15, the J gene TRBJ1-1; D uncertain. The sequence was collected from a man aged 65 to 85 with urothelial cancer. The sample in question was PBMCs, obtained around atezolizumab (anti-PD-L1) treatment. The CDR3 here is CATSRFGKVRAEAFF. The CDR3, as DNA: TGTGCCACCAGCAGATTCGGGAAGGTGAGGGCTGAAGCTTTCTTT.